This T cell receptor (beta chain) is drawn from a study of early T cells in non-severe SARS-CoV-2 infection. Overall study results and limits: In VDJdb matching, anti-spike CD8 responses were favored while private and CD4 specificities went missing.

The CDR3 contains 16 residues. Trimming left V 6 bases short and J 0 bases short, with 15 bases between. Per germline, CDR1 LNHDA and CDR2 SQIVND (reference sequence). Concerning this clonotype itself: No antigen is known for it.

TCRdb processed the 5' RACE reads anew with MiXCR; each CDR3 protein has one entry. The sample has 70,000 to 90,000 distinct CDR3 sequences, 15% to 17% seen once. Sequenced: whole blood. The rearrangement uses TRBV19 and TRBJ1-5; D unclear. The origin of this receptor is an adult who was a healthcare worker with PCR-confirmed SARS-CoV-2 infection or an uninfected control (not recorded which). CDR3 in amino acids: CASSPPPAGSNQPQHF. The CDR3 DNA reads TGTGCCAGTAGCCCTCCGCCGGCAGGTAGCAATCAGCCCCAGCATTTT.